This T cell receptor (beta chain) was captured by sequencing in a study of blood T cell repertoires in COVID-19. Study-level information: COVID-19 samples, acute and convalescent, were from the United States, Italy and Spain. T cells, B-cell-depleted T cells, or PBMCs provided the cDNA or gDNA that served as material.

In the original analysis: Counts of nucleated cells, estimated from reference gene primer amplification, were obtained. Clones were read by immunoSEQ multiplex PCR, and TCRdb kept only the in-frame ones, dropping some. That table supplies the V and J calls and clone size; D and trimming were determined from the DNA. The data contain roughly 39,000 clones, 87% of them singletons. V lost 1 base and J lost 0, with 7 bases in between. The CDR3 runs to 14 residues. Per germline, CDR1 SGHKS and CDR2 YYEKEE (reference sequence). Sequenced: peripheral blood. The V gene is TRBV5-5, the J gene TRBJ1-1; perhaps TRBD1 as D (5 bases). The receptor was isolated from a woman of 80 years or more with active COVID-19. CDR3 sequence: CASSLTGVNTEAFF. In nucleotides, the CDR3 is TGTGCCAGCAGCTTGACGGGGGTGAACACTGAAGCTTTCTTT.